The 8 T cell receptor beta chains given below trace back to one sample, sequenced in a study of human T cells and chemical hapten exposure. Time point described: patch test 3, about 24 weeks after DPC sensitization. The treatment is: therapeutic diphenylcyclopropenone sensitization with weekly scalp DPC. TCRdb ran MiXCR on the RACE reads and lists one entry per CDR3 protein. This sample has 95,000 to 150,000 distinct CDR3 sequences; about 11% occur once, and the top ten carry approximately 2.5%. Sequenced here: whole blood, sampled in connection with sensitization to the hapten diphenylcyclopropenone (DPC). The receptors were gathered from a woman aged 45-65 years with alopecia areata. Some clones in this sample may be carry-over from other donors' samples.

This clonotype was observed a few times. The chain has TRBV29-1 and TRBJ2-1; possibly TRBD2 for D (5 bases). V shed 7 bases and J shed 9 bases, with 13 bases lying between them. CDR3 length: 11 amino acids. Germline loops: CDR1 SQVTM, CDR2 ANQGSEA. DNA for the CDR3: TGCAGCGCCCATAGCGAGGCTGAGCAGTTCTTC. Amino acid sequence: CSAHSEAEQFF.

This clonotype was seen ten or more times. This chain uses TRBV28 with TRBJ2-3; 10 bases match TRBD1. Germline assignment: CDR1 MDHEN and CDR2 SYDVKM. The CDR3 is 14 residues long. With 8 bases clipped from V and 4 bases from J, the junction kept 6 bases outside the gene matches. The CDR3 coding sequence is TGTGCCAGCGCGGGGGACAGGGGCCCAGATACGCAGTATTTT. Amino acids: CASAGDRGPDTQYF.

Many counts were recorded for this clonotype. A junction boundary mismatches the germline segment, possibly from a read error. J is TRBJ2-1 and V is TRBV18, with D possibly being TRBD1 (6 bases). Germline-derived CDR1 and CDR2 are KGHSH and LQKENI. The CDR3 runs 12 residues. CDR3 DNA sequence: TGTGCCACCTCAGGACAGTGGAGTGAGCAGTTCTTC. Encoded protein: CATSGQWSEQFF.

A few counts support this clonotype. This chain joins TRBV12-3 or TRBV12-4 and TRBJ2-3, with 9 bases matching TRBD2. V was clipped by 3 bases and J by 3 bases; unmatched bases: 4. This CDR3 comprises 15 residues. CDR3 DNA: TGTGCCAGCAGTTTGGTTAGCGGGAGAACAGATACGCAGTATTTT. This codes for CASSLVSGRTDTQYF.

In this sample, this clonotype turned up a few times. V gene TRBV29-1 combines with J gene TRBJ2-1, with D tentatively TRBD2 (6 bases). The germline V and J ends were trimmed by 3 bases and 4 bases, with 19 bases remaining between them. The CDR3 has 16 amino acids. Germline CDR1 and CDR2: SQVTM and ANQGSEA. In DNA, the CDR3 is TGCAGCGTTGATGCCCTGGGGGGATCCATTTACAATGAGCAGTTCTTC. Encoded protein: CSVDALGGSIYNEQFF.

The gene calls are TRBV29-1 and TRBJ2-3; D uncertain. The germline gives CDR1 SQVTM, CDR2 ANQGSEA. CDR3 length: 15 residues. The ends were cut back, 3 bases at V and 2 bases at J, with 15 bases in the middle. CDR3 in amino acids: CSVEKGRTPTDTQYF. CDR3 nucleotides: TGCAGCGTTGAGAAGGGCCGAACACCCACAGATACGCAGTATTTT.

This sequence joins TRBV5-1 and TRBJ1-1, with 12 bases lining up with TRBD1. V was pared by 10 bases and J by 7 bases, with 14 bases of the junction left unmatched. Germline lookup yields CDR1 SGHRS and CDR2 YFSETQ. The length of the CDR3 is 15 residues. CDR3 region: CAGTRDRGRGGEAFF. CDR3 in DNA: TGCGCCGGTACTAGGGACAGGGGGCGCGGGGGTGAAGCTTTCTTT.

Of note for this clonotype: One junction end disagrees with the germline gene, perhaps due to a read error. The chain has TRBV20-1 and TRBJ1-5, with D unclear. The CDR3 contains 15 residues. The germline gives CDR1 DFQATT, CDR2 SNEGSKA (reference sequence). CDR3 protein: CSARDGRNRNQPQNF. CDR3 coding DNA: TGCAGTGCTAGAGATGGGCGGAACCGCAATCAGCCCCAGAATTTT.